Sequencing of this T cell receptor (beta chain) was carried out in a study of blood T cell repertoires in COVID-19. Authors' processing steps: Amplifying reference gene primers gave estimates of nucleated cell counts. Assay: immunoSEQ multiplex PCR; the TCRdb copy retains only in-frame clones and omits some. Clonal size and the V and J genes are those of that table, whereas D and trimming came from the DNA. This table has about 140,000 clones, more than 85% appearing once. CDR3 length: 14 residues. The V and J ends lost 6 bases and 6 bases, in that order; junction bases with no gene match: 7. The germline V gene has CDR1 MDHEN and CDR2 SYDVKM.

This TCR was sampled from a human donor in a cohort sampled during active COVID-19. Sequencing used peripheral blood. The gene calls are TRBV28 and TRBJ1-2, with 10 bases fitting TRBD1. DNA of the CDR3: TGTGCCAGCAGACCTCCGGGACAGGGGAATGGCTACACCTTC. This translates into CASRPPGQGNGYTF.